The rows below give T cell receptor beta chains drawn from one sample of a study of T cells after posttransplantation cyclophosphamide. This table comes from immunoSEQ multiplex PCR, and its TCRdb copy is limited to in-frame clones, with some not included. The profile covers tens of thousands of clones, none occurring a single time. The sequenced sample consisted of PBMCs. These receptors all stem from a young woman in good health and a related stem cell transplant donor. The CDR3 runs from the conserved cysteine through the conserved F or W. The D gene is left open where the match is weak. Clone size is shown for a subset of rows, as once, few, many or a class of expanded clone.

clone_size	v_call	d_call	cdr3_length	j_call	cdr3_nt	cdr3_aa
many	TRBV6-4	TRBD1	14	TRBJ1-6	TGTGCCAGCAGTGCCGGACAGGGTAATTCACCCCTCCACTTT	CASSAGQGNSPLHF
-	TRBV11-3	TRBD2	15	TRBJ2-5	TGTGCCAGCAGCTTGGGTGGGGGGGACCAAGAGACCCAGTACTTC	CASSLGGGDQETQYF
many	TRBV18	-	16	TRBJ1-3	TGTGCCAGCTCACCATATTCCGGGGATTCTGGAAACACCATATATTTT	CASSPYSGDSGNTIYF
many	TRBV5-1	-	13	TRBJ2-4	TGCGCCAGCACGCGTGTGGCCAAAAACATTCAGTACTTC	CASTRVAKNIQYF
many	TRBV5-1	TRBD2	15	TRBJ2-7	TGCGCCAGCAGCTTTGTCGGGGGGGCAGGATACGAGCAGTACTTC	CASSFVGGAGYEQYF
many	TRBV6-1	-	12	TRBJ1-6	TGTGCCAGCAGTGAGGGGGGATCACCCCTCCACTTT	CASSEGGSPLHF
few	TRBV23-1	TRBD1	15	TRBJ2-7	TGCGCCAGCAAGTCTTCAGGGGGCGCAGGCTACGAGCAGTACTTC	CASKSSGGAGYEQYF
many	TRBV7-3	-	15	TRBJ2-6	TGTGCCAGCAGCCCCCAGGGCTCTGGGGCCAACGTCCTGACTTTC	CASSPQGSGANVLTF
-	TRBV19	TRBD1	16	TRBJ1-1	TGTGCCAGTAAAAATAAGTGGACAGGAGAGAACACTGAAGCTTTCTTT	CASKNKWTGENTEAFF
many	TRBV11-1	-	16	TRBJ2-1	TGTGCCAGCAGCTTAAATTGGGACAACTCCTACAATGAGCAGTTCTTC	CASSLNWDNSYNEQFF
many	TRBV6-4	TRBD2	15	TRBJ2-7	TGTGCCAGCAGTGACTCGACTAGCGGGGGTTCCGAGCAGTACTTC	CASSDSTSGGSEQYF
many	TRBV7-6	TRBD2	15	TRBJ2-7	TGTGCCAGCAGCCCAGGCGGGGGGGAGACCTACGAGCAGTACTTC	CASSPGGGETYEQYF
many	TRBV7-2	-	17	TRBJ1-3	TGTGCCAGCAGCTTAGGACAGCACAGTCTCTCTGGAAACACCATATATTTT	CASSLGQHSLSGNTIYF
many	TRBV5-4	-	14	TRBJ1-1	TGTGCCAGCAGCGACCCCCGGGGAAGCACTGAAGCTTTCTTT	CASSDPRGSTEAFF
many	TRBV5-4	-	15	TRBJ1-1	TGTGCCAGCAGCTTGGCGAGGGGCATTAGGACTGAAGCTTTCTTT	CASSLARGIRTEAFF
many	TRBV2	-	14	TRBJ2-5	TGTGCCAGCAGTGGAGTTGGTACCCGAGGGACCCAGTACTTC	CASSGVGTRGTQYF
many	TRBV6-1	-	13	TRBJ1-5	TGTGCCAGCTTTTGGGGGCCCAGTCAGCCCCAGCATTTT	CASFWGPSQPQHF
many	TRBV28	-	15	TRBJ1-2	TGTGCCAGCAGTTTTCCAACCGGCGGGAACTATGGCTACACCTTC	CASSFPTGGNYGYTF
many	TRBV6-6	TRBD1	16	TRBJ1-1	TGTGCCAGCAGACGCGGACAGGGGGGTACGAACACTGAAGCTTTCTTT	CASRRGQGGTNTEAFF
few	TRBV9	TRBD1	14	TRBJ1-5	TGTGCCAGCAGCGCTTCAGGGGGCGGACAGCCCCAGCATTTT	CASSASGGGQPQHF
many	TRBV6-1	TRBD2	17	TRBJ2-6	TGTGCCAGCAGTGGGGCGGGGAGGGGCTCGGGGGCCAACGTCCTGACTTTC	CASSGAGRGSGANVLTF
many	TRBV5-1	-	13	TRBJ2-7	TGCGCCAGCAGCTGGCCCGGACAATACGAGCAGTACTTC	CASSWPGQYEQYF
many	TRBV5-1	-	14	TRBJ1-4	TGCGCCAGCAGCTTGGGTTCGGGGAATGAAAAACTGTTTTTT	CASSLGSGNEKLFF
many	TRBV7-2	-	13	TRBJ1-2	TGTGCCAGCAGCCCACAGGGAGAGTATGGCTACACCTTC	CASSPQGEYGYTF
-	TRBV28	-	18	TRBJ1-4	TGTGCCAGCAGTTCGCCCCGATTGAGGGGCAGGAGTAATGAAAAACTGTTTTTT	CASSSPRLRGRSNEKLFF
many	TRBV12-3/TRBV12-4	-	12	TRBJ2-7	TGTGCCAGCAGGGACACACTCTACGAGCAGTACTTC	CASRDTLYEQYF
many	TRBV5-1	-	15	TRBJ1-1	TGCGCCAGCAGCTTGGAGACACGTGGCAGAACTGAAGCTTTCTTT	CASSLETRGRTEAFF
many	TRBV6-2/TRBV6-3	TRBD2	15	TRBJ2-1	TGTGCCAGCAGTTGGGCGGGGAGCGGGGACAATGAGCAGTTCTTC	CASSWAGSGDNEQFF
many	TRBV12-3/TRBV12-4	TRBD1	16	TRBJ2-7	TGTGCCAGCAGTCTTGCCCCCGGGACAGGGGTCTACGAGCAGTACTTC	CASSLAPGTGVYEQYF
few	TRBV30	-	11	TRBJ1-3	TGTGCCTGGAGTGTAGAAGGCACCATATATTTT	CAWSVEGTIYF
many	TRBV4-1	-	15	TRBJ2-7	TGCGCCAGCAGCCGCTCGGGACTTACCTACTACGAGCAGTACTTC	CASSRSGLTYYEQYF
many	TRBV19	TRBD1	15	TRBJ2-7	TGTGCCAGTAGTGCGGAAGGACAGGTCCCCCACGAGCAGTACTTC	CASSAEGQVPHEQYF
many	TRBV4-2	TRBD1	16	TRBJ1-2	TGTGCCAGCAGCCAAGGGGTGGGTCAGGGGGCTCAGGGCTACACCTTC	CASSQGVGQGAQGYTF
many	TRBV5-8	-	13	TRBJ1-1	TGTGCCAGCAGCTTGGGAAGGGGCACTGAAGCTTTCTTT	CASSLGRGTEAFF
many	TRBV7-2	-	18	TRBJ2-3	TGTGCCAGCAGCTTTGTCCCAAACCCGGGGGGCTCTGCGGCTACGCAGTATTTT	CASSFVPNPGGSAATQYF
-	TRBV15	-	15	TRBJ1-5	TGTGCCACCAGCAGGGACACGGGAGGATTTCAGCCCCAGCATTTT	CATSRDTGGFQPQHF
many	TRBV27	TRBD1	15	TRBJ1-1	TGTGCCAGCAGCCTTGGGACAGGGGAGAACACTGAAGCTTTCTTT	CASSLGTGENTEAFF
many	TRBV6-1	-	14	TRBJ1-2	TGTGCCAGCAGTGAAACAGGCTGGGGCTATGGCTACACCTTC	CASSETGWGYGYTF
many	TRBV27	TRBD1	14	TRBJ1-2	TGTGCCAGCAGTTTTGGACAGGGGGTCTATGGCTACACCTTC	CASSFGQGVYGYTF
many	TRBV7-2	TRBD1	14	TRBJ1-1	TGTGCCAGCAGCCAGACGACAGGGGCCACTGAAGCTTTCTTT	CASSQTTGATEAFF
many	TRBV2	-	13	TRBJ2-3	TGTGCCAGCAGTGTAGAAGACTTATATACGCAGTATTTT	CASSVEDLYTQYF
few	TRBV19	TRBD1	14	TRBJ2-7	TGTGCCAGTAGGAGGGGGACAGGCTCCTACGAGCAGTACTTC	CASRRGTGSYEQYF
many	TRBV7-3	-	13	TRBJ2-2	TGTGCCAGCAGCCGACAGGTTACCGGGGAGCTGTTTTTT	CASSRQVTGELFF
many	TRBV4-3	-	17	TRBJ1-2	TGCGCCAGCAGCCAAGATCCTGGCAGGGCCCGTAACTATGGCTACACCTTC	CASSQDPGRARNYGYTF
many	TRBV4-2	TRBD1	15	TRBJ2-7	TGTGCCAGCAGCCAAGAGTGGGCAGGGGGCTACGAGCAGTACTTC	CASSQEWAGGYEQYF
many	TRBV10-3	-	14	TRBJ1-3	TGTGCCATCAGGTCCCAGGACTCTGGAAACACCATATATTTT	CAIRSQDSGNTIYF
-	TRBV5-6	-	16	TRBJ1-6	TGTGCCAGCAGCTTGCGTGGGGGCCAGCTCAGTTCACCCCTCCACTTT	CASSLRGGQLSSPLHF
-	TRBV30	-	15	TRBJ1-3	TGTGCCTGGAGGCTCTTTCGGGGGACTGGAAACACCATATATTTT	CAWRLFRGTGNTIYF
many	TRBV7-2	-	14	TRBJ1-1	TGTGCCAGCAGCACAGAGGGTAGGAGCACTGAAGCTTTCTTT	CASSTEGRSTEAFF
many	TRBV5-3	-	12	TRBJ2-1	TGTGCCAGAAGCTTGGCGGGCAATGAGCAGTTCTTC	CARSLAGNEQFF
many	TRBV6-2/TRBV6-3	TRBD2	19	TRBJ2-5	TGTGCCAGCAGTTACTCTGTACTAGCGGGGGGGGAGTACCAAGAGACCCAGTACTTC	CASSYSVLAGGEYQETQYF
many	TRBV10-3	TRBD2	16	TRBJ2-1	TGTGCCATCAGTGAGACTAGCGGGGGGGCGCGGAATGAGCAGTTCTTC	CAISETSGGARNEQFF